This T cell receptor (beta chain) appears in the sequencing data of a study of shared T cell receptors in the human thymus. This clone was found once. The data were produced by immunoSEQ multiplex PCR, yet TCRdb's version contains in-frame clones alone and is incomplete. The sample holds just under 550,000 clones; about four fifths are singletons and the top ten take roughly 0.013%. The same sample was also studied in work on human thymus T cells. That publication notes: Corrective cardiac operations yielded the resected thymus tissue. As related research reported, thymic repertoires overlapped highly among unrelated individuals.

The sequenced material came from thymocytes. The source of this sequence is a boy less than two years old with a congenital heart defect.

The CDR3 loop reads CASSLALAGGPHSYNEQFF. As DNA, the CDR3 is TGTGCCAGCAGCTTGGCTCTAGCGGGAGGGCCCCACTCCTACAATGAGCAGTTCTTC. The gene calls are TRBV5-4 and TRBJ2-1; 12 bases are a match to TRBD2. Trimming cost V 0 bases and J 0 bases; bases outside gene matches: 7. Germline lookup yields CDR1 SGHNT and CDR2 YYREEE (reference sequence). This CDR3 comprises 19 residues. Based on the CDR3 plus reference TRBV5-4 and TRBJ2-1, the full variable domain is ETGVTQSPTHLIKTRGQQVTLRCSSQSGHNTVSWYQQALGQGPQFIFQYYREEENGRGNFPPRFSGLQFPNYSSELNVNALELDDSALYLCASSLALAGGPHSYNEQFFGPGTRLTVL.